This T cell receptor (beta chain) was profiled in a study of cytomegalovirus exposure and HLA in healthy donors (dated by TCRdb to the late 2010s). For the wider study: According to a later analysis, one platform produced both the 120 validation repertoires and the approximately 670 repertoires of the first cohort. The study was designed to test whether signatures of past pathogen exposure could be identified by cataloging public T cell receptors. In addition to the first cohort of several hundred subjects, a separate validation cohort of approximately 110 different subjects was used. The study combined high-throughput TCR immunosequencing, statistical association of individual TCRs with disease status, and machine learning to predict cytomegalovirus infection status. General findings and caveats noted by the study authors: A few of the identified cytomegalovirus-associated TCR beta chains were confirmed in vitro to be specific for cytomegalovirus antigens. A total of fewer than 200 TCR beta chains were listed by the study as associated with cytomegalovirus. Most TCR sequences were observed very rarely across donors, whereas some public TCRs were present in many individuals. The authors suggested that the approach could potentially be generalized to other disease states and immunological phenotypes. Subsequent analysis determined that TCRs grouped into clusters in the first cohort also showed a tendency toward co-occurrence across the roughly 110 validation repertoires, and 94% of cluster scores exceeded 0. Cytomegalovirus status was reported to be diagnosed by the classifier with high specificity and sensitivity in both the original and validation cohorts. A later analysis had no HLA typing for the validation cohort, so co-occurrence there was scored across all 130 or so repertoires.

Note on this clone: What antigen it recognizes has not been identified. Per-nucleotide qualities are absent, and no much larger clonotype sits a single base away.

CDR1 LGHNA and CDR2 YNFKEQ were looked up in the germline V gene. The CDR3 goes from the cysteine to the phenylalanine over 16 residues. The read is trimmed to its CDR3 DNA, 48 bases read in frame from base 1. V and J are trimmed by 4 bases and 3 bases, and the gene matches miss 10 bases of the junction. The donors belonged to the validation cohort of 90 to 150 subjects, which was separate from the 666-subject first cohort. Libraries were built with the immunoSEQ multiplex PCR assay. On the study's bioinformatics: To diagnose cytomegalovirus status from the catalog of TCR beta chain sequences, a statistical classification framework was built. What TCRdb holds here is the immuneACCESS table cut down to in-frame rearrangements. Part of the clones is not present; checked against another copy, under half of the missing clones reflect an unresolved V gene, and the others are unexplained. V, J and clone size are those of that table, while D and trimming were read from the DNA. The sample table contains roughly 65,000 clones; only one count was recorded for approximately 92% of them. The biggest ten clones account for under 5.5% of the sample.

Sequencing was performed on PBMCs. The sequence links TRBV4-2 to TRBJ2-7; 9 bases in the junction line up with TRBD1. The receptor comes from a man between 18 and 29 years old in good health and CMV-seropositive. The bases read TGTGCCAGCAGCCTAACACCGGGACAGGGAGACTACGAGCAGTACTTC. This sequence encodes CASSLTPGQGDYEQYF.